The sequence of this T cell receptor beta chain was determined in a study of PD-L1 blockade in urothelial cancer. Turning to the study itself: Patients commenced atezolizumab in about 2014, and it was given at 1,200 mg intravenously every 3 weeks. The researchers analyzed blood 3 weeks (second dose) and 6 weeks after treatment start. Study conclusions and caveats: Durable-benefit patients had greater expansion of tumor-associated blood clones at 3 weeks.

Regarding time point: pretreatment peripheral blood. To note about this clone: Its matching antigen is unknown.

With 7 bases removed from V and 6 bases from J, the gap between germline ends came to 18 bases. This CDR3 comprises 14 residues. The germline CDR1 and CDR2 sequences are MNHEY and SVGAGI. Assay used: immunoSEQ multiplex PCR; TCRdb lists only in-frame clones, some missing. The repertoire has 100,000 to 150,000 clones, 65% to 85% of them found once; the top ten carry about 2.9%. The receptor's source is a man aged 45 to 65 with urothelial cancer. V usage is TRBV6-5 and J usage is TRBJ1-1, with a weak D call TRBD1 (5 bases). The starting material was PBMCs, obtained around atezolizumab (anti-PD-L1) treatment. The DNA of the CDR3 is TGTGCCAGCATCGCGAACCAAGTAGGGGCTGAAGCTTTCTTT. It encodes CASIANQVGAEAFF.